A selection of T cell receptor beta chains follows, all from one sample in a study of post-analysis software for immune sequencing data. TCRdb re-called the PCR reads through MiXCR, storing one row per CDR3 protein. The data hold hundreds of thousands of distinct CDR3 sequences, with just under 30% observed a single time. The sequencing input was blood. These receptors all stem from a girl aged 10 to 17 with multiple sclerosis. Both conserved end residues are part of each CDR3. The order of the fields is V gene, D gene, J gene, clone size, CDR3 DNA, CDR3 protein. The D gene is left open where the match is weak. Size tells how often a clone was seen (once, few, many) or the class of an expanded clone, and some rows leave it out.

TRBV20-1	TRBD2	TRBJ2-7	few	TGCAGTGCTAGTCCACTAGCGGGATCACAGCGCGAGCAGTACTTC	CSASPLAGSQREQYF
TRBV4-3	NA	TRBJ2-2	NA	TGCGCCAGCACAGGTGGCACCGGGGAGCTGTTTTTT	CASTGGTGELFF
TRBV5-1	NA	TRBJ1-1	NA	TGCGCCAGCAGCAATCAGGGGTCCACTGAAGCTTTCTTT	CASSNQGSTEAFF
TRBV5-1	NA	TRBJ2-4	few	TGCGCCAGCAGCTTTAGTCGGACAGAAAACATTCAGTACTTC	CASSFSRTENIQYF
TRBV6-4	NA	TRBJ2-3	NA	TGTGCCAGCAGTGACTCAAACAGGGTCGATACGCAGTATTTT	CASSDSNRVDTQYF
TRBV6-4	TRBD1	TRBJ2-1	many	TGTGCCAGCAGTGACTCGGGGACAGGGGGCTACAATGAGCAGTTCTTC	CASSDSGTGGYNEQFF
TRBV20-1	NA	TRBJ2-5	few	TGCAGTGCCTCTGGGGGTGGGGCAGAGACCCAGTACTTC	CSASGGGAETQYF
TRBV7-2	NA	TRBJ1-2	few	TGTGCCAGCAGCCACCCTGACAGTTACGGCTACACCTTC	CASSHPDSYGYTF
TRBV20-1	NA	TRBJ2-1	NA	TGCAGTGCTAGAGATGGAGGGAGGCCTACCTACAATGAGCAGTTCTTC	CSARDGGRPTYNEQFF
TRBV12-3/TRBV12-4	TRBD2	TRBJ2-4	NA	TGTGCCAGCAGTCGGGGGGGAGGGAGGAGAGACATTCAGTACTTC	CASSRGGGRRDIQYF
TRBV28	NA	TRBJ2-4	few	TGTGCCAGCAGGGGACATGCCAAAAACATTCAGTACTTC	CASRGHAKNIQYF
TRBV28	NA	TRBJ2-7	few	TGTGCCAGCAGTCCGACACTATACTACGAGCAGTACTTC	CASSPTLYYEQYF
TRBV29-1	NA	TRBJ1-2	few	TGCAGCGTTCTTAGCAGTAACTATGGCTACACCTTC	CSVLSSNYGYTF
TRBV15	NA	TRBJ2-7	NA	TGTGCCACCAGCAGAGATTATGGGGAAGGGCAGTACTTC	CATSRDYGEGQYF
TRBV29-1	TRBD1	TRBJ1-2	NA	TGCAGCGTGCAGGACAGGGGCTACTATGGCTACACCTTC	CSVQDRGYYGYTF
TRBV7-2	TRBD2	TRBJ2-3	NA	TGTGCCAGCAGCTACGTAGCGGGGGGGCCAGATACGCAGTATTTT	CASSYVAGGPDTQYF
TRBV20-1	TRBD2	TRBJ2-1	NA	TGCAGTGCTAGTGGGGGGAGGGCAAATGGAAATGAGCAGTTCTTC	CSASGGRANGNEQFF
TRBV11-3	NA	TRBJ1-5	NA	TGTGCCAGCAGCCTTCTGGAGGGGCAGGGACTCAATCAGCCCCAGCATTTT	CASSLLEGQGLNQPQHF
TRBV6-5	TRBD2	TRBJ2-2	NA	TGTGCCAGCAGTTACTGGGCTAGCGGGGCAAACACCGGGGAGCTGTTTTTT	CASSYWASGANTGELFF
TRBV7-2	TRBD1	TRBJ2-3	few	TGTGCCCGCAGCCCGACCACAGGGGGAGGTACGCAGTATTTT	CARSPTTGGGTQYF
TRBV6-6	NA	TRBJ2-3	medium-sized	TGTGCCAGCAGTTACTCAAACACAGATACGCAGTATTTT	CASSYSNTDTQYF
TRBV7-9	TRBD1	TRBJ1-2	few	TGTGCCAGCAGCCAGGACAGGGGGCACGGTGGCTACACCTTC	CASSQDRGHGGYTF
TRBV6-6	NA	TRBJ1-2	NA	TGTGCCAGCAGCCAACTCCAGGGTTCTCCTTACTATGGCTACACCTTC	CASSQLQGSPYYGYTF
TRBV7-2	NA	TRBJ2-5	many	TGTGCCAGCAGCTTAGGGACAGAACAAGAGACCCAGTACTTC	CASSLGTEQETQYF
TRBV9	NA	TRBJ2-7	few	TGTGCCAGCGGGCAAGGACAGATCTCCTACGAGCAGTACTTC	CASGQGQISYEQYF
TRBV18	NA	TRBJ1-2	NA	TGTGCCAGCTCAAACAGGCCCTATGGCTACACCTTC	CASSNRPYGYTF
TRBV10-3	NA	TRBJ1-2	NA	TGTGCCATCAGTGAGGTGCGGACAGAGAGTGGCTACACCTTC	CAISEVRTESGYTF
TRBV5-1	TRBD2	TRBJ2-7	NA	TGCGCCAGCCGGACTAGCGGGGGGGCAAACGAGCAGTACTTC	CASRTSGGANEQYF
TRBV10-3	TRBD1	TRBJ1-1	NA	TGTGCCACCGAGGGGGACAGGGCGCTTGGAGCTTTCTTT	CATEGDRALGAFF
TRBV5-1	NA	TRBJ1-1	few	TGCGCCAGCAGCTTCGCGGGGGCAGTGAACACTGAAGCTTTCTTT	CASSFAGAVNTEAFF
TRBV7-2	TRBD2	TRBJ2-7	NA	TGTGCCAGCAGCTTTACGACTAGCGGGAGCGAGCAGTACTTC	CASSFTTSGSEQYF
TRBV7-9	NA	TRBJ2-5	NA	TGTGCCAGCAGGTTTCCCCCGCCAGGGACAGAGACCCAGTACTTC	CASRFPPPGTETQYF
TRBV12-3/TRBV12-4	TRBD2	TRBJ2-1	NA	TGTGCCAGCAGTTTAGCCATGGGACTAGCGTATTACAATGAGCAGTTCTTC	CASSLAMGLAYYNEQFF
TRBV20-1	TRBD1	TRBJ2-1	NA	TGCAGTGCAGTCCCCAGGGGGCGGGTCCCCAATGAGCAGTTCTTC	CSAVPRGRVPNEQFF
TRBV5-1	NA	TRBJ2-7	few	TGCGCCAGCAGCTCCCAGCCCGGATTAATGTCCTACGAGCAGTACTTC	CASSSQPGLMSYEQYF
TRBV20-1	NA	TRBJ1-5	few	TGCAGTGCTTCAAAAGATCGGGGCAATCAGCCCCAGCATTTT	CSASKDRGNQPQHF
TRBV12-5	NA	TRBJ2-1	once	TGTGCTAGTGGTTTGATCCCCGGCCGGCAGTTCTTC	CASGLIPGRQFF
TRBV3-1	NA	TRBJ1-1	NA	TGTGCCAGCAGCCAAGACAGGAGTGAAGCTTTCTTT	CASSQDRSEAFF
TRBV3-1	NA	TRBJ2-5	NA	TGTGCCAGCAGCCAAGAATGGAGACTACCAAGAGAGGCCCAGTACTTC	CASSQEWRLPREAQYF
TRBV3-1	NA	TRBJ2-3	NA	TGTGCCAGCAGCCCCTGGCCGCGGGTTAGCACAGATACGCAGTATTTT	CASSPWPRVSTDTQYF
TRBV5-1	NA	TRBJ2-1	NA	TGCGCCAGCAGCCGTGCAGGGGGGGGCGGCAATGAGCAGTTCTTC	CASSRAGGGGNEQFF
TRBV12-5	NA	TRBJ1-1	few	TGTGCTAGTGGTTTGACTCGGACTGAAGCTTTCTTT	CASGLTRTEAFF
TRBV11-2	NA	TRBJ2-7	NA	TGTGCCAGCAGGCGCATGGGCCCTACAGGAGTCCATTCCTACGAGCAGTACTTC	CASRRMGPTGVHSYEQYF
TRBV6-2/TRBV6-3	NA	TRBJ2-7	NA	TGTGCCAGCAGTTACTCGTACAGATTCTACGAGCAGTACTTC	CASSYSYRFYEQYF
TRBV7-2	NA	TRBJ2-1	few	TGTGCCAGCAGCCATCTGGTGGGGGTATACAATGAGCAGTTCTTC	CASSHLVGVYNEQFF
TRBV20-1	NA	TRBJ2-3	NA	TGCAGTGCTAGAGATTTTCTCCGTGGAGGGCAGGCAGATACGCAGTATTTT	CSARDFLRGGQADTQYF
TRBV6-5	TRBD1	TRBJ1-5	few	TGTGCCAGCAGCGGGACAGGGAACAATCAGCCCCAGCATTTT	CASSGTGNNQPQHF
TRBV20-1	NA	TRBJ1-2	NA	TGCAGTGCTAGAGGGGTGACAGATTTCTCTAACTATGGCTACACCTTC	CSARGVTDFSNYGYTF
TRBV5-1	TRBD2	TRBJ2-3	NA	TGCGCCAGCAGCTTGGGTCGGCGGGGGGGACGTACAGATACGCAGTATTTT	CASSLGRRGGRTDTQYF
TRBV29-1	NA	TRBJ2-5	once	TGCAGCGTTGATCTGGCTAGTTACGGGAAAGGGACCCAGTACTTC	CSVDLASYGKGTQYF
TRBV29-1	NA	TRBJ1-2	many	TGCAGCGTTGACGACCGGGGGAACTATGGCTACACCTTC	CSVDDRGNYGYTF
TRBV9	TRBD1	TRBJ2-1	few	TGTGCCAGCAGCGCCGGACAGGGTTTACTCTACAATGAGCAGTTCTTC	CASSAGQGLLYNEQFF
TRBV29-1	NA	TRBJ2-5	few	TGCAGCGTTGATAGGGGGGGCGAGGGAGAGACCCAGTACTTC	CSVDRGGEGETQYF
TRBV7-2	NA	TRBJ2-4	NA	TGTGCCAGCAGCTTAGAAGGCTGGGGACCTCGGATCATTCAGTACTTC	CASSLEGWGPRIIQYF
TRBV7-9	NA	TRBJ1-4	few	TGTGCCAGCAGCTCACGCCCGCATGGCCTTAATGAAAAACTGTTTTTT	CASSSRPHGLNEKLFF
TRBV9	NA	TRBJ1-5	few	TGTGCCAGCAGTCCGATTTGGGCACGTAACAATCAGCCCCAGCATTTT	CASSPIWARNNQPQHF
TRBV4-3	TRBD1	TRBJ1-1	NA	TGCGCCAGCAGCCAAGATCCCCCGGGCAGGGGGCGCAGGAATGAAGCTTTCTTT	CASSQDPPGRGRRNEAFF
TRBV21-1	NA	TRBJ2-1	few	TGTGCCGGCAGCAAAAAAGACGGCGGCGGCGATGAGCAGTTCTTC	CAGSKKDGGGDEQFF
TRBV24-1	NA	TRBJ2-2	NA	TGTGCCACCAGTGATCTCGGGGGCGGGGAGCTGTTTTTT	CATSDLGGGELFF